This T cell receptor (beta chain) was sequenced in a study of identifying expanded T cells in peripheral blood. This clone was counted once. Its antigen is undetermined. V lost 3 bases and J lost 4; bases outside the gene matches: 5. CDR3 length equals 14 residues. CDR1 ENHRY and CDR2 SYGVKD come from the germline V gene. Here immunoSEQ multiplex PCR was the method, and the copy in TCRdb shows in-frame clones only, minus some. The table includes around 100,000 clones, about 87% detected once. Overall study findings and caveats: Two-week clone count variance significantly increased as total template count grew. Roughly 1.1 clones differed between technical replicates, versus around 16 and 19 over time.

During the collection period, no donor immune events like infections were recorded. V usage is TRBV10-3 and J usage is TRBJ1-1; 7 bases are shared with TRBD1. This sequence was found in a person aged 18 to 69 in good health. Sample: blood. The CDR3 here is CAISERGQGTEAFF. The CDR3 region has the DNA TGTGCCATCAGTGAAAGGGGGCAGGGCACTGAAGCTTTCTTT.